The clone carrying this TCR beta chain was seen at least ten times. Antigen specificity is unknown. The cDNA was generated through 5'RACE incorporating 10-nucleotide random UMIs. In every sequencing run, more than 200 million TCR-beta sequences were generated from 15-18 subjects. TCRdb fed the 5' RACE reads into MiXCR, producing one record per CDR3 protein. The sample yields about 45,000 distinct CDR3 sequences, 20% to 25% seen once. The trim removed 4 bases at V and 5 bases at J, leaving 14 bases unmatched. Germline V gives CDR1 SGHRS, CDR2 YFSETQ. The CDR3 runs 16 residues. The data were obtained in a study of neurological immune-mediated disorders. General study results and limits: No CDR3 amino acid sequences were shared by expanded clones across subjects, suggesting private repertoires in all groups.

Time point in this sample: technical triplicate 3. The sequencing input was PBMCs. The chain has TRBV5-1 and TRBJ2-7; 8 nucleotides align to TRBD1. The origin of this receptor is a man aged 55 to 70 with HTLV-1-associated myelopathy (HAM/TSP). CDR3 region: CASSRSGGGQNHEQYF. Written as DNA, the CDR3 is TGCGCCAGCAGCCGTTCAGGGGGCGGACAGAACCACGAGCAGTACTTC.